This TCR beta chain emerged from a study of blood T cells in healthy people across ages. In its sample, this clonotype was seen a few times. PCR was performed a second time for about 7 to 12 cycles using a sample-barcoded 5' primer and a J-beta primer mix. One entry per CDR3 protein, called by TCRdb with MiXCR from the 5' RACE reads. The sample consists of 600,000 to 900,000 distinct CDR3 sequences, roughly 25% of them appearing once. J lost 2 bases, V lost 2 bases, and 2 bases had no gene match. This CDR3 comprises 14 residues. Germline values: CDR1 MNHNY, CDR2 SVGAGI (reference sequence). Another study also made use of these data, one on T cells of mothers and their children.

The sample comprised blood. The chain uses TRBV6-6 and TRBJ2-5; 7 bases are a match to TRBD1. This TCR was sampled from a boy aged 5-17 years in good health. DNA of the CDR3: TGTGCCAGCAGTTACGGGACAGTTCAAGAGACCCAGTACTTC. This translates into CASSYGTVQETQYF.